Following are 26 T cell receptor beta chains from one sample sequenced in a study of response to subunit inactivated influenza vaccine. TCRdb redid the calling of the RT-PCR reads with MiXCR, one entry per CDR3 protein. This sample has roughly 700,000 distinct CDR3 sequences; less than 20% occur once, and the top ten carry under 14%. The material sequenced was PBMCs from blood, taken 11 to 12 days after vaccination. These receptors were obtained from a man aged 50 to 59 who received an inactivated influenza vaccine.

This clonotype was seen only a few times. The chain carries TRBV5-1 and TRBJ1-2, with no clear D. The CDR3 loop spans 14 amino acids. Trimming left V 2 bases short and J 5 bases short, with 13 bases between. Looked up from germline, CDR1 is SGHRS and CDR2 is YFSETQ. The CDR3 spells CASSLPASRYGYTF. In DNA, the CDR3 is TGCGCCAGCAGCTTACCGGCCTCGAGATATGGCTACACCTTC.

This chain connects TRBV15 to TRBJ1-1; maybe TRBD1 (5 bases). Germline V gene sequence: CDR1 LNHNV, CDR2 YYDKDF (reference sequence). Trimming cost V 3 bases and J 1 base, with 15 bases left between them. The CDR3 is made up of 16 amino acids. CDR3 residues: CATSSPVGTGNTEAFF. CDR3 sequence (DNA): TGTGCCACCAGCAGTCCTGTGGGGACGGGGAACACTGAAGCTTTCTTT.

This chain joins TRBV20-1 and TRBJ2-7; D is ambiguous. Germline-derived CDR1 and CDR2 are DFQATT and SNEGSKA (reference sequence). V was pared by 5 bases and J by 0 bases, with 11 bases between. This CDR3 contains 13 residues. This CDR3 is CSAPTPASYEQYF. The CDR3 region has the DNA TGCAGTGCTCCGACTCCCGCCTCCTACGAGCAGTACTTC.

The sample holds a few counts of this clonotype. The chain links TRBV11-2 to TRBJ1-2; D not certain. This CDR3 is 15 amino acids long. In germline, CDR1 is SGHAT, CDR2 FQNNGV. The ends were cut back, 5 bases at V and 4 bases at J, with 17 bases in the middle. For the CDR3, the DNA is TGTGCCAGCAGCCCCGAGGGTGGCAGCTTCTATGGCTACACCTTC. Translation: CASSPEGGSFYGYTF. The whole variable domain, remainder taken from reference TRBV11-2 and TRBJ1-2, is EAGVAQSPRYKIIEKRQSVAFWCNPISGHATLYWYQQILGQGPKLLIQFQNNGVVDDSQLPKDRFSAERLKGVDSTLKIQPAKLEDSAVYLCASSPEGGSFYGYTFGSGTRLTVV.

This clonotype has only a few counts. The rearrangement joins TRBV7-3 to TRBJ2-3; D might be TRBD2 (6 bases). V shed 4 bases and J shed 0 bases, with 11 bases lying between them. The germline gives CDR1 SGHTA, CDR2 FQGTGA. This CDR3 spans 15 amino acids. The CDR3 nucleotides are TGTGCCAGCAGCTATGGCGGGGATAGCACAGATACGCAGTATTTT. This translates into CASSYGGDSTDTQYF.

Ten or more counts support this clonotype. The rearrangement uses TRBV5-1 and TRBJ1-2; TRBD1 agrees at 9 bases. V lost 4 bases to trimming and J lost 9 bases; unmatched junction nucleotides: 10. The germline V gene encodes CDR1 SGHRS and CDR2 YFSETQ. This CDR3 comprises 14 residues. The DNA for the CDR3 is TGCGCCAGCAGCCCCCCGGACAGGGGCTCAAGCTACACCTTC. It encodes CASSPPDRGSSYTF.

The gene calls are TRBV20-1 and TRBJ2-3; D could derive from TRBD1 or TRBD2 (6 bases each). The CDR3 totals 16 residues. With 3 bases removed from V and 3 bases from J, the gap between germline ends came to 19 bases. Germline loops: CDR1 DFQATT, CDR2 SNEGSKA (reference sequence). The CDR3 loop is CSASGAGHAATDTQYF. CDR3 in DNA: TGCAGTGCTAGTGGGGCGGGACACGCAGCGACAGATACGCAGTATTTT.

This chain uses TRBV19 with TRBJ2-2, with 8 bases lining up with TRBD1. The CDR3 runs to 15 residues. The ends lost 1 base at V and 5 bases at J; junction bases unmatched: 3. Germline assignment: CDR1 LNHDA and CDR2 SQIVND (reference sequence). The CDR3 coding sequence is TGTGCCAGTAGTATAGTAAACAGGGGGACCGGGGAGCTGTTTTTT. This codes for CASSIVNRGTGELFF.

In its sample, this clonotype was seen many times. This sequence joins TRBV4-3 and TRBJ2-2; 10 bases fit TRBD1. The V and J ends lost 0 bases and 6 bases, in that order; junction bases with no gene match: 7. Germline V CDR1 and CDR2: LGHNA, YSLEER. The CDR3 is made up of 17 amino acids. CDR3 nucleotide sequence: TGCGCCAGCAGCCAAGATTTGTGGGACAGGGGCCCCGGGGAGCTGTTTTTT. Its protein product is CASSQDLWDRGPGELFF.

This clonotype appeared many times. V and J are TRBV15 and TRBJ2-1; 13 bases are a match to TRBD2. Unmatched junction bases numbered 4, after V lost 0 bases and J lost 14 bases. Germline lookup yields CDR1 LNHNV and CDR2 YYDKDF (reference sequence). The CDR3 spans 14 residues. This chain's CDR3 is CATSREVTSGGEFF. The DNA for the CDR3 is TGTGCCACCAGCAGAGAAGTTACTAGCGGGGGGGAGTTCTTC. The full variable domain, completed using reference TRBV15 and TRBJ2-1, is DAMVIQNPRYQVTQFGKPVTLSCSQTLNHNVMYWYQQKSSQAPKLLFHYYDKDFNNEADTPDNFQSRRPNTSFCFLDIRSPGLGDTAMYLCATSREVTSGGEFFGPGTRLTVL.

This clonotype was recorded many times. The chain has TRBV29-1 and TRBJ2-7; TRBD2 matches at 15 bases. V shed 6 bases, J shed 6 bases, and the junction held 6 bases outside the gene matches. Germline V gene lookup returns CDR1 SQVTM and CDR2 ANQGSEA. CDR3 length: 14 amino acids. As DNA, the CDR3 is TGCAGCGTAGGACTAGCGGGAGGGCTGAGCGAGCAGTACTTC. It specifies CSVGLAGGLSEQYF.

The chain links TRBV5-1 to TRBJ2-7; D perhaps matches TRBD2 (5 bases). With 4 bases removed from V and 0 bases from J, the gap between germline ends came to 14 bases. The CDR3 has 15 residues. CDR1 and CDR2 from the germline V gene are SGHRS and YFSETQ. CDR3 in amino acids: CASSLDWRGSYEQYF. CDR3 nucleotide sequence: TGCGCCAGCAGCCTGGACTGGCGTGGCTCCTACGAGCAGTACTTC.

The V gene is TRBV6-2 or TRBV6-3, the J gene TRBJ1-5; the D is unclear. Germline V gene data show CDR1 as MNHEY and CDR2 as SVGEGT. V lost 0 bases, J lost 4 bases, and 16 bases lay in between. This CDR3 spans 17 amino acids. CDR3: CASSYSLGPGSNQPQHF. The CDR3, as DNA: TGTGCCAGCAGTTACTCCCTCGGACCCGGGAGTAATCAGCCCCAGCATTTT.

This clonotype was detected a few times. This chain connects TRBV28 to TRBJ2-5, with unresolved D. There are 13 residues in the CDR3. The V gene's germline CDR1 is MDHEN and CDR2 SYDVKM. V lost 8 bases, J lost 0 bases, and 10 bases lay in between. The CDR3 bases are TGTGCCAGCGACGGTAAAAACCAAGAGACCCAGTACTTC. Its translation: CASDGKNQETQYF.

This rearrangement joins TRBV7-2 to TRBJ2-1; a possible D gene is TRBD2 (6 bases). Germline V lookup: CDR1 SGHTA, CDR2 FQGNSA. Deletions cut 3 bases from V and 3 bases from J, with 12 bases between. The CDR3 consists of 15 residues. DNA for the CDR3: TGTGCCAGCAGCTTGGCGGCGGGATTCTACAATGAGCAGTTCTTC. Translation: CASSLAAGFYNEQFF.

This clonotype showed up just a few times. The chain joins TRBV12-3 or TRBV12-4 to TRBJ2-3; D not certain. This CDR3 is 15 amino acids long. V was shortened by 3 bases and J by 0 bases, with 10 bases between the two germline ends. Written as DNA, the CDR3 is TGTGCCAGCAGTTTTTCCATATCTAGCACAGATACGCAGTATTTT. It translates to CASSFSISSTDTQYF.

This clonotype was observed many times. The chain carries TRBV12-3 or TRBV12-4 and TRBJ2-3; TRBD2 matches at 7 bases. The V and J ends lost 5 bases and 0 bases, in that order; junction bases with no gene match: 2. The CDR3 consists of 14 residues. The CDR3 coding sequence is TGTGCCAGCAGTGATAGCGGGAGCACAGATACGCAGTATTTT. It yields the protein CASSDSGSTDTQYF.

This clonotype has a count of ten or more. The V call is TRBV5-1, the J call TRBJ2-5; 7 positions match TRBD2. V was pared by 0 bases and J by 2 bases, with 4 bases of the junction left unmatched. Germline values: CDR1 SGHRS, CDR2 YFSETQ. CDR3 length equals 15 residues. The CDR3 DNA sequence: TGCGCCAGCAGCTTGGCCGGGGGAGGGCAAGAGACCCAGTACTTC. Protein: CASSLAGGGQETQYF. Complete variable domain (other parts from reference TRBV5-1 and TRBJ2-5): KAGVTQTPRYLIKTRGQQVTLSCSPISGHRSVSWYQQTPGQGLQFLFEYFSETQRNKGNFPGRFSGRQFSNSRSEMNVSTLELGDSALYLCASSLAGGGQETQYFGPGTRLLVL.

Of note for this clonotype: This may come from a read error, since a much larger clone is one base off. The chain carries TRBV20-1 and TRBJ2-1; no clear D. Trimming left V 4 bases short and J 6 bases short, with 19 bases between. CDR1 is DFQATT, CDR2 SNEGSKA, per germline (reference sequence). There are 15 residues in the CDR3. CDR3 sequence (DNA): TGCAGTGCTAATCGATCCCCCCTATTCGTCAATGAGCAGTTCTTC. Its translation: CSANRSPLFVNEQFF.

This clonotype was detected ten times or more. The chain is built from TRBV20-1 and TRBJ1-5; 7 positions match TRBD1. Germline lookup yields CDR1 DFQATT and CDR2 SNEGSKA (reference sequence). Losses at the gene ends were 2 bases for V and 7 bases for J; bases not matched to a gene: 5. The CDR3 runs 13 residues. The CDR3 protein is CSARPTGEQPQHF. The CDR3 DNA reads as TGCAGTGCTAGACCCACAGGGGAGCAGCCCCAGCATTTT.

This rearrangement joins TRBV4-3 to TRBJ2-1, with D unresolved. V lost 0 bases to trimming and J lost 5 bases, with 8 bases between them. This CDR3 spans 14 amino acids. The germline V gene encodes CDR1 LGHNA and CDR2 YSLEER. The CDR3 nucleotides read TGCGCCAGCAGCCAAGATTTTAACAACAATGAGCAGTTCTTC. As protein: CASSQDFNNNEQFF.

The chain carries TRBV7-8 and TRBJ2-7; a weak D match, TRBD2 (5 bases). The ends were cut back, 7 bases at V and 6 bases at J, with 19 bases in the middle. The CDR3 is 14 amino acids. In germline, CDR1 is SGHVS, CDR2 FQNEAQ. CDR3: CASTRRSGYTEQYF. In nucleotides, the CDR3 is TGTGCCAGCACCCGGCGGTCGGGGTATACCGAGCAGTACTTC.

The rearrangement links TRBV4-1 to TRBJ2-1, with TRBD1 identical over 10 bases. CDR1 is MGHRA, CDR2 YSYEKL, per germline. The V segment lost 4 bases and the J segment 10 bases; nucleotides outside the gene matches: 7. This CDR3 is built from 14 residues. CDR3 protein: CASSPRQGAREQFF. CDR3 DNA sequence: TGCGCCAGCAGCCCTCGACAGGGGGCGAGGGAGCAGTTCTTC.

This clonotype has more than one count but fewer than ten. This chain connects TRBV5-6 to TRBJ1-2, with D possibly matching TRBD1 (5 bases). Germline loops: CDR1 SGHDT, CDR2 YYEEEE. V lost 5 bases and J 8 bases, leaving 19 bases between the germline ends. The CDR3 has 14 residues. The DNA for the CDR3 is TGTGCCAGCAGGAGGACGATGGGGCCTAAGGGCTACACCTTC. Translating gives CASRRTMGPKGYTF.

The rearrangement uses TRBV2 and TRBJ1-1; D may be TRBD1 (5 bases). V was pared by 4 bases and J by 0 bases, with 9 bases between. The CDR3 has 14 amino acids. Germline-derived CDR1 and CDR2 are SNHLY and FYNNEI. CDR3 sequence: CASSGNRMNTEAFF. The DNA of the CDR3 is TGTGCCAGCAGTGGGAACAGGATGAACACTGAAGCTTTCTTT.

This clonotype was recorded a few times. The chain recombines TRBV5-1 with TRBJ2-7; a possible D gene is TRBD1 (6 bases). V lost 0 bases and J 6 bases, leaving 13 bases between the germline ends. The CDR3 is 14 amino acids. Germline V gene sequence: CDR1 SGHRS, CDR2 YFSETQ. The CDR3 is CASSLANRASEQYF. The CDR3, as DNA: TGCGCCAGCAGCTTGGCCAACAGGGCTAGCGAGCAGTACTTC.